This passage covers 9 T cell receptor beta chains from one sample sequenced in a study of blood T cell repertoires in COVID-19. Produced via immunoSEQ multiplex PCR; TCRdb's table is partial and in-frame only. The table shows 250,000 to 300,000 clones, with less than 90% occurring only once. Sequencing used peripheral blood. The receptor source for this set is a woman under 40 with COVID-19, enrolled during active disease.

In DNA form, the CDR3 reads TGTGCTAGTGGTTTGGCTCTTCGGACACCCGAGAATCAGCCCCAGCATTTT. Encoded protein: CASGLALRTPENQPQHF. This chain uses TRBV12-5 with TRBJ1-5; TRBD1 is a possible D gene (5 bases). With 1 base removed from V and 4 bases from J, the gap between germline ends came to 17 bases. Germline CDR1 and CDR2: LGHNT and FRNRAP. There are 17 residues in the CDR3. Based on the CDR3 plus reference TRBV12-5 and TRBJ1-5, the full variable domain is DARVTQTPRHKVTEMGQEVTMRCQPILGHNTVFWYRQTMMQGLELLAYFRNRAPLDDSGMPKDRFSAEMPDATLATLKIQPSEPRDSAVYFCASGLALRTPENQPQHFGDGTRLSIL.

The V call is TRBV12-5, the J call TRBJ1-5; 7 bases align to TRBD1. The CDR3 contains 18 residues. V dropped 5 bases and J dropped 5; count of bases not matched to a gene: 18. Germline V gene sequence: CDR1 LGHNT, CDR2 FRNRAP. The CDR3 DNA reads as TGTGCTAGTGGTCCCTACCCCCGGGACAGTATTCTTTATCAGCCCCAGCATTTT. This gives the protein CASGPYPRDSILYQPQHF.

CDR3 bases: TGTGCCAGCAGCTTAGTAACGACAGTGGTGGACGAGCAGTACTTC. Translation gives CASSLVTTVVDEQYF. This rearrangement joins TRBV7-2 to TRBJ2-7, with TRBD1 as a possible D gene (5 bases). Germline V gene data show CDR1 as SGHTA and CDR2 as FQGNSA. The CDR3 is 15 residues long. V lost 1 base and J 5 bases, leaving 15 bases between the germline ends.

The chain joins TRBV18 to TRBJ1-1; TRBD1 matches at 7 bases. V trimming: 8 bases; J trimming: 5 bases; junction bases outside the gene matches: 14. CDR1 and CDR2 (germline): KGHSH, LQKENI. The CDR3 spans 15 residues. The CDR3, as DNA: TGTGCCAGCCGACCAGGACAGGCCACCGGGACTGAAGCTTTCTTT. Translation gives CASRPGQATGTEAFF.

The sample holds one count of this clone. The chain links TRBV19 to TRBJ2-4; D may be TRBD1 (7 bases). Germline V gene lookup returns CDR1 LNHDA and CDR2 SQIVND (reference sequence). Trimming shortened V by 6 bases and J by 4 bases, and 13 bases separated the two germline ends. The CDR3 is 14 amino acids. The CDR3 loop is CASSPGDSKNIQYF. CDR3 nucleotide sequence: TGTGCCAGTAGCCCGGGGGACAGTAAAAACATTCAGTACTTC.

The chain couples TRBV6-5 to TRBJ2-1; D may be TRBD1 (7 bases). CDR3 length: 13 amino acids. The V and J ends lost 9 bases and 6 bases respectively, with 15 bases between them. Germline lookup yields CDR1 MNHEY and CDR2 SVGAGI. DNA for the CDR3: TGTGCCAGTTCAGGGGGGCTAAGCAATGAGCAGTTCTTC. Its translation: CASSGGLSNEQFF.

The genes are TRBV18 and TRBJ2-2; D may be TRBD1 (6 bases). Per the germline V gene, CDR1 is KGHSH and CDR2 is LQKENI. With 4 bases removed from V and 0 bases from J, the gap between germline ends came to 6 bases. The CDR3 covers 14 residues. The CDR3 DNA sequence: TGTGCCAGCTCACGACAGGCGAACACCGGGGAGCTGTTTTTT. Translating it yields CASSRQANTGELFF.

V gene TRBV11-2 combines with J gene TRBJ1-1; tentative D call: TRBD1 (5 bases). CDR3 length equals 13 residues. Trimming pared 2 bases from V and 3 bases from J, leaving 7 bases between. Germline V gene data show CDR1 as SGHAT and CDR2 as FQNNGV. The CDR3 region has the DNA TGTGCCAGCAGCTTACAGGGTGACACTGAAGCTTTCTTT. This gives the protein CASSLQGDTEAFF.

The chain combines TRBV10-1 with TRBJ1-1; D is unclear. Germline assignment: CDR1 WNHNN and CDR2 SYGVQD (reference sequence). The CDR3 is made up of 15 amino acids. Trimming pared 6 bases from V and 4 bases from J, leaving 18 bases between. Here the CDR3 DNA reads TGCGCCAGCAGGAAGAGGACGAGGGTTGGCACTGAAGCTTTCTTT. Amino acids: CASRKRTRVGTEAFF.